The 8 T cell receptor beta chains given below trace back to one sample, sequenced in a study of shared clonotypes between healthy human individuals. Clones were sequenced by immunoSEQ multiplex PCR, and TCRdb holds only the in-frame ones, with some missing. The table records roughly 2 million clones, 95% of them present only once. The sequenced material came from naive CD4+ T cells sorted from blood. Subset noted: CD45RA+ positively selected. Receptors were obtained from a man younger than 30 in good health.

V is TRBV30 and J is TRBJ1-5; 7 bases match TRBD1. The CDR3 covers 16 residues. Unmatched junction bases numbered 8, after V lost 0 bases and J lost 3 bases. Germline V gives CDR1 GTSNPN, CDR2 SVGIG (reference sequence). The chain's CDR3 is CAWSVKARGANQPQHF. The CDR3 DNA reads TGTGCCTGGAGTGTAAAGGCCAGGGGGGCCAATCAGCCCCAGCATTTT.

The table lists this clone with a count of one. The rearrangement links TRBV5-1 to TRBJ2-5; 13 nucleotides align to TRBD2. V lost 0 bases to trimming and J lost 9 bases; unmatched junction nucleotides: 11. CDR1 is SGHRS and CDR2 is YFSETQ in the germline V gene. CDR3 length: 17 amino acids. DNA of the CDR3: TGCGCCAGCAGCTTGGACGGGACTAGCGGGGCACAAGGGGCCCAGTACTTC. This sequence encodes CASSLDGTSGAQGAQYF.

The genes are TRBV27 and TRBJ2-7; D possibly matches TRBD1 or TRBD2 (5 bases each). Germline V gene lookup returns CDR1 MNHEY and CDR2 SMNVEV (reference sequence). CDR3 length: 13 residues. Trimming cost V 3 bases and J 5 bases, with 11 bases left between them. This CDR3 is CASSLAGSNEQYF. The CDR3 DNA sequence: TGTGCCAGCAGTTTGGCAGGGAGCAACGAGCAGTACTTC.

The rearrangement links TRBV6-6 to TRBJ2-2, with 7 nucleotides matching TRBD1. The CDR3 runs 14 residues. Germline V lookup: CDR1 MNHNY, CDR2 SVGAGI (reference sequence). After removal of 7 bases from V and 3 bases from J, the junction contained 5 bases not matched to a gene. The CDR3 here is CASKAGGYTGELFF. As DNA, the CDR3 is TGTGCCAGCAAGGCAGGGGGTTACACCGGGGAGCTGTTTTTT.

As for this clone: Other DNA sequences in this specimen translate into the identical CDR3. CDR3 in amino acids: CASSYGVSPLHF. The CDR3, as DNA: TGTGCCAGCAGTTACGGGGTATCACCCCTCCACTTT. The J gene is TRBJ1-6, the V gene TRBV6-5, with unresolved D. V was cut by 2 bases and J by 10 bases, with 6 bases left in between. CDR3 length: 12 amino acids. Germline V lookup: CDR1 MNHEY, CDR2 SVGAGI.

The V call is TRBV27, the J call TRBJ2-3; the D gene is possibly TRBD2 (5 bases). The V end was cut by 5 bases, the J end by 5 bases, with 8 bases between. The germline V gene has CDR1 MNHEY and CDR2 SMNVEV (reference sequence). The CDR3 runs 12 residues. Written as DNA, the CDR3 is TGTGCCAGCAGTCTTGAGGGAGATACGCAGTATTTT. Its protein is CASSLEGDTQYF.

The rearrangement joins TRBV6-5 to TRBJ2-3; D is undetermined. The germline V gene has CDR1 MNHEY and CDR2 SVGAGI. The CDR3 totals 15 residues. Deletions cut 6 bases from V and 0 bases from J, with 13 bases between. In DNA form, the CDR3 reads TGTGCCAGCAGCCCCATCCGATCTAGCACAGATACGCAGTATTTT. Its translation: CASSPIRSSTDTQYF.

This sequence joins TRBV11-3 and TRBJ1-6, with 9 bases that match TRBD1. Germline CDR1 reads SGHNT; CDR2 reads YENEEA. The CDR3 spans 13 residues. Unmatched junction bases numbered 3, after V lost 8 bases and J lost 7 bases. The CDR3: CASVGQGNSPLHF. As DNA, the CDR3 is TGTGCCAGCGTAGGACAGGGGAATTCACCCCTCCACTTT. Full variable domain (outside the CDR3, taken from reference TRBV11-3 and TRBJ1-6): EAGVVQSPRYKIIEKKQPVAFWCNPISGHNTLYWYLQNLGQGPELLIRYENEEAVDDSQLPKDRFSAERLKGVDSTLKIQPAELGDSAVYLCASVGQGNSPLHFGNGTRLTVT.